These T cell receptor beta chains were read from a single sample in a study of T-cell reconstitution after alpha-beta-depleted transplantation in children. In TCRdb, the PCR reads were re-called with MiXCR into one record per CDR3 protein. Counted here are a few hundred thousand distinct CDR3 sequences, about 9.2% occurring once; the ten biggest clones make up roughly 6.2%. The sequences come from PBMCs from the stem cell graft donor, collected from the stem cell graft. The receptors stem from a human donor who donated a stem cell graft to a child with acute lymphoblastic leukemia. The CDR3 runs from the conserved cysteine through the conserved F or W. A D gene is named only where the DNA matches it firmly. A row's size may be missing; if present it is once, few, many or a size class.

cdr3_nt cdr3_aa j_call v_call clone_size d_call
TGTGCCAGCAGCTCGAAGGGTCCGGGCAATGAGCAGTTCTTC CASSSKGPGNEQFF TRBJ2-1 TRBV7-9 many .
TGTGCCAGCAGCCAGAGACAGCCTAGCACAGATACGCAGTATTTT CASSQRQPSTDTQYF TRBJ2-3 TRBV3-1 . .
TGTGCCAGCAGCCAGGGACGTATACAGCCCCAGCATTTT CASSQGRIQPQHF TRBJ1-5 TRBV3-1 many .
TGTGCCAGCAGTAATATTTCCGGGGAGCTGTTTTTT CASSNISGELFF TRBJ2-2 TRBV25-1 few .
TGTGCCAGCAGCTCCGAGATGGGTCGTGGAGATACGCAGTATTTT CASSSEMGRGDTQYF TRBJ2-3 TRBV7-2 few .
TGTGCCAGCAGCGTAGATGGGGACCCCTATAATTCACCCCTCCACTTT CASSVDGDPYNSPLHF TRBJ1-6 TRBV9 . .
TGTGCCAGCAGCCCTATGGGGAACACTGAAGCTTTCTTT CASSPMGNTEAFF TRBJ1-1 TRBV3-1 few .
TGCGCCAGCAGCCCCGCAGGGGCGAACACTGAAGCTTTCTTT CASSPAGANTEAFF TRBJ1-1 TRBV4-3 many .
TGCAGTGCTAGCCTCATAGGGAGCTCCTACAATGAGCAGTTCTTC CSASLIGSSYNEQFF TRBJ2-1 TRBV20-1 few .
TGTGCCAGCAGTGCCCTACAGGGGACCTATGGCTACACCTTC CASSALQGTYGYTF TRBJ1-2 TRBV25-1 few TRBD1
TGCAGTGCTAGAATGGGGCAGCGAACTAACTATGGCTACACCTTC CSARMGQRTNYGYTF TRBJ1-2 TRBV20-1 few .
TGTGCCAGCTTCTTGCAGGGTGGAACAGATACGCAGTATTTT CASFLQGGTDTQYF TRBJ2-3 TRBV6-1 many .
TGTGCCAGCAGTTACTCGCGAGTGAACACTGAAGCTTTCTTT CASSYSRVNTEAFF TRBJ1-1 TRBV6-5 . .
TGTGCCACCAGTGATACGCAGGGGGCGGGCCAGCCCCAGCATTTT CATSDTQGAGQPQHF TRBJ1-5 TRBV24-1 few TRBD1